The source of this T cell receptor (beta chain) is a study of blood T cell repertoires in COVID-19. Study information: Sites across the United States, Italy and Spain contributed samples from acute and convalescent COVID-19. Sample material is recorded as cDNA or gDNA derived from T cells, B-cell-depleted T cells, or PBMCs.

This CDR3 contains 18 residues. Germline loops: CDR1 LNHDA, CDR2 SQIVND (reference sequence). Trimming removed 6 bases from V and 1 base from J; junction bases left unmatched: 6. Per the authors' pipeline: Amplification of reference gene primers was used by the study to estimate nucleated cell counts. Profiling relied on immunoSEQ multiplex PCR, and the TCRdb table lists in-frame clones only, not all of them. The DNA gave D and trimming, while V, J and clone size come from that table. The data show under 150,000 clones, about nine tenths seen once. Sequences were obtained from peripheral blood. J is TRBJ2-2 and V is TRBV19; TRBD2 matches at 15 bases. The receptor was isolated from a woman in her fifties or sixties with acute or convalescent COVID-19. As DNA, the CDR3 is TGTGCCAGTAGGGTGGGACTAGCGGGAGGTCGGAACACCGGGGAGCTGTTTTTT. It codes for CASRVGLAGGRNTGELFF.